This T cell receptor beta chain comes out of a study of blood T cell repertoires in COVID-19 (dated by TCRdb to 2020 to 2022). Regarding the study in general: Collaborator samples came from the United States, Italy and Spain and covered acute and convalescent phases of COVID-19. The prospective study material was composed of cDNA or gDNA derived from T cells, B-cell-depleted T cells, or PBMCs. The dataset comprised deeply sampled blood TCRbeta repertoires from subjects exposed to, actively infected with, or recovered from COVID-19. The repertoires were released in a freely available public database intended as a resource for research on the immune response to SARS-CoV-2. The samples were drawn from two sources: the first 160 participants of the ongoing ImmuneRACE study, and 1,254 subjects contributed by 6 global collaborators. Sample metadata almost always included a de-identified subject ID, COVID-19 status, age in years and sex. Where HLA class I and class II types were available, the types were taken from metadata supplied by the sample provider, not from assay-based typing. What the work shows at the level of the full study, not this receptor alone: The amount of clinical and demographic metadata varied by source and participant and was provided uncurated.

Collaborating institutions collected whole blood in K2EDTA tubes following their own protocols. Collaborator samples were shipped for TCRbeta analysis as frozen whole blood, isolated PBMCs, or DNA extracted from either sample type. There are 18 amino acids in the CDR3, from cysteine to phenylalanine inclusive. Of all the DNA, just the CDR3 is kept, 54 bases in frame from base 1. Relative to germline, V is missing 5 bases and J is missing 2 bases, with 15 bases of the junction outside any gene match. According to the germline V gene (reference sequence), CDR1 reads SEHNR and CDR2 reads FQNEAQ. Details on this clone: It has no known antigen specificity. No base-level quality is on record; no much larger clone is a single base apart.

TCRbeta CDR3 regions were amplified from genomic DNA using the immunoSEQ Assay, a bias-controlled multiplex PCR. Concerning the study's data processing: The number of nucleated cells in each sample was estimated from the amplification of reference gene primers within the assay. Sequence reads were collapsed and filtered to measure the absolute abundance of every unique TCRbeta CDR3 rearrangement. Productive Simpson clonality was computed per sample as the square root of Simpson's diversity index over productive rearrangements. Held by TCRdb, this immuneACCESS table contains in-frame sequences only and omits some clones. Under half of the omission traces to an unresolved V gene where checked; the cause of the rest is unknown. The DNA was the basis for D and trimming; V, J and clone size are from that table. The sample data list hundreds of thousands of clones, and around 90% of these were observed just once. The ten most abundant clones make up about 0.74% of the sample.

The material sequenced was peripheral blood. The chain links TRBV7-9 with TRBJ1-1, with TRBD1 matching 9 junction bases. The clonotype comes from a woman aged 25 to 39 with acute or convalescent COVID-19. CDR3 protein: CASSNIRGQGGTNTEAFF. At the DNA level, the sequence is TGTGCCAGCAGCAATATCCGGGGACAGGGCGGGACAAACACTGAAGCTTTCTTT.